These 32 T cell receptor beta chains were sequenced from one sample in a study of blood T cells in healthy people across ages. A sample-barcoded 5' primer and a J-beta primer mix were used in a second PCR of about 6 to 11 cycles. TCRdb reprocessed the 5' RACE reads with MiXCR, giving one entry per CDR3 protein. The table lists fewer than 950,000 distinct CDR3 sequences, under 40% of them singletons. The sequenced sample was blood. Receptors originate from a man younger than 35 in good health.

The chain recombines TRBV7-3 with TRBJ2-2, with D unclear. V lost 1 base, J lost 7 bases, and 7 bases lay in between. The CDR3 is 13 residues long. The germline gives CDR1 SGHTA, CDR2 FQGTGA. The CDR3 DNA reads TGTGCCAGCAGCTTAATGCCCTTCGGGGAGCTGTTTTTT. Protein: CASSLMPFGELFF. Full variable domain (outside the CDR3, taken from reference TRBV7-3 and TRBJ2-2): GAGVSQTPSNKVTEKGKYVELRCDPISGHTALYWYRQSLGQGPEFLIYFQGTGAADDSGLPNDRFFAVRPEGSVSTLKIQRTERGDSAVYLCASSLMPFGELFFGEGSRLTVL.

This chain connects TRBV2 to TRBJ1-1; 7 nucleotides agree with TRBD1. With 4 bases clipped from V and 3 bases from J, the junction kept 8 bases outside the gene matches. CDR3 size: 15 residues. Looked up from germline, CDR1 is SNHLY and CDR2 is FYNNEI. The CDR3 DNA reads TGTGCCAGCAGTGTACAGGGGAAGGGGGACACTGAAGCTTTCTTT. It is translated as CASSVQGKGDTEAFF.

This clonotype has just a few counts. The V and J genes are TRBV27 and TRBJ1-2, with D perhaps matching TRBD1 (5 bases). This CDR3 spans 15 amino acids. V lost 3 bases, J lost 4 bases, and 15 bases lay in between. Germline V gene data show CDR1 as MNHEY and CDR2 as SMNVEV (reference sequence). The CDR3 region is CASSFGGEMGYGYTF. DNA of the CDR3: TGTGCCAGCAGTTTCGGGGGGGAAATGGGCTATGGCTACACCTTC.

V and J are TRBV5-4 and TRBJ2-2; D possibly corresponds to TRBD1 (7 bases). V dropped 7 bases and J dropped 1 base, with 8 bases sitting between them. The CDR3 has 13 amino acids. The germline CDR1 and CDR2 sequences are SGHNT and YYREEE (reference sequence). CDR3 bases: TGTGCCAGCCAGGGGGGGAACACCGGGGAGCTGTTTTTT. Residues: CASQGGNTGELFF.

As regards this clonotype: A much larger clonotype is one base distant, so this may be a read error. The chain has TRBV7-2 and TRBJ2-7; D gene unclear. The germline CDR1 and CDR2 sequences are SGHTA and FQGNSA. This CDR3 is 13 amino acids long. The CDR3 region has the DNA TGTGCCAGCAGCTTCCAGCAGTCCTGCGAGCAGTACTTC. Protein product: CASSFQQSCEQYF.

This clonotype was seen only a few times. This CDR3 is CASSPGQGRYNEQYF. CDR3 DNA: TGTGCCAGCAGCCCGGGACAGGGGAGGTACAATGAGCAGTACTTC. The chain carries TRBV9 and TRBJ2-5; TRBD1 matches at 10 bases. Germline V lookup: CDR1 SGDLS, CDR2 YYNGEE. CDR3 length equals 15 residues. V lost 4 bases, J lost 11 bases, and 14 bases stayed unmatched.

This chain uses TRBV6-1 with TRBJ1-1; D not resolved. The CDR3 totals 12 residues. V lost 7 bases, J lost 1 base, and 7 bases lay in between. Germline V gene data show CDR1 as MNHNS and CDR2 as SASEGT. The CDR3 DNA follows: TGTGCCAGCATGAACAGGAACACTGAAGCTTTCTTT. This translates into CASMNRNTEAFF.

This rearrangement joins TRBV20-1 to TRBJ1-1; a possible D gene is TRBD1 (6 bases). The germline V gene has CDR1 DFQATT and CDR2 SNEGSKA (reference sequence). The CDR3 is made up of 12 amino acids. V lost 2 bases and J lost 9, with 13 bases in between. CDR3 DNA: TGCAGTGCTAGACCACACAGGGCCCAAGCTTTCTTT. It codes for CSARPHRAQAFF.

The V call is TRBV9, the J call TRBJ2-7; 10 nucleotides align to TRBD2. Losses at the gene ends were 3 bases for V and 7 bases for J; bases not matched to a gene: 31. The length of the CDR3 is 22 residues. Germline-derived CDR1 and CDR2 are SGDLS and YYNGEE. CDR3 sequence reads: CASSGPGGGASGGLLAYNEQYF. The DNA for the CDR3 is TGTGCCAGCAGCGGCCCTGGTGGCGGGGCTAGCGGGGGCTTACTTGCATACAATGAGCAGTACTTC. Drawing the rest from reference TRBV9 and TRBJ2-7, the complete variable domain is DSGVTQTPKHLITATGQRVTLRCSPRSGDLSVYWYQQSLDQGLQFLIQYYNGEERAKGNILERFSAQQFPDLHSELNLSSLELGDSALYFCASSGPGGGASGGLLAYNEQYFGPGTRLTVT.

This clonotype was seen repeatedly, ten times or more. The chain employs TRBV12-3 or TRBV12-4 and TRBJ2-3; D not certain. Trimming removed 3 bases at V and 2 bases at J, with 9 bases between. The CDR3 length is 14 residues. In DNA form, the CDR3 reads TGTGCCAGCAGTTTTCCAGGCCACACAGATACGCAGTATTTT. Translating it yields CASSFPGHTDTQYF.

V gene TRBV10-3 combines with J gene TRBJ2-3; D is unclear. Germline-derived CDR1 and CDR2 are ENHRY and SYGVKD. This CDR3 is built from 13 residues. Trimming pared 3 bases from V and 0 bases from J, leaving 4 bases between. CDR3 DNA sequence: TGTGCCATCAGTGATGGTAGCACAGATACGCAGTATTTT. It encodes CAISDGSTDTQYF.

In its sample, this clonotype was seen many times. The J gene is TRBJ1-2, the V gene TRBV7-2, with a weak D call TRBD1 (5 bases). Germline lookup yields CDR1 SGHTA and CDR2 FQGNSA. The CDR3 is 17 amino acids. V was shortened by 4 bases and J by 4 bases, with 22 bases between the two germline ends. CDR3 residues: CASSSRVTGSAGYGYTF. The CDR3 DNA sequence: TGTGCCAGCAGCTCCCGTGTTACAGGTTCGGCCGGCTATGGCTACACCTTC.

This clonotype was counted only a few times. The chain carries TRBV20-1 and TRBJ2-5; perhaps TRBD2 as D (5 bases). CDR1 is DFQATT and CDR2 is SNEGSKA in the germline V gene (reference sequence). The CDR3 has 13 amino acids. V shed 5 bases and J shed 11 bases, with 21 bases lying between them. The CDR3 sequence: CSAHRGEPFEQYF. CDR3 sequence (DNA): TGCAGTGCTCATCGGGGAGAGCCCTTTGAGCAGTACTTC.

This clonotype was found a few times. The chain carries TRBV7-6 and TRBJ2-3; 8 bases are a match to TRBD1. Germline CDR1 is SGHVS and CDR2 is FNYEAQ. V was pared by 5 bases and J by 2 bases, with 12 bases of the junction left unmatched. The CDR3 is made up of 17 amino acids. In DNA form, the CDR3 reads TGTGCCAGCAGCCCCCTCGGAGGACAGGGTTCCACAGATACGCAGTATTTT. This encodes CASSPLGGQGSTDTQYF.

The genes are TRBV20-1 and TRBJ1-3, with 8 bases matching TRBD1. Germline V gene data show CDR1 as DFQATT and CDR2 as SNEGSKA (reference sequence). CDR3 length equals 15 residues. V lost 0 bases and J lost 4; bases outside the gene matches: 5. This CDR3 is CSARDAQGAGNTIYF. The CDR3 DNA reads as TGCAGTGCTAGAGATGCGCAGGGGGCGGGAAACACCATATATTTT.

This chain joins TRBV5-6 and TRBJ2-7, with 8 bases fitting TRBD2. Germline lookup yields CDR1 SGHDT and CDR2 YYEEEE. The length of the CDR3 is 15 residues. The V and J ends lost 6 bases and 7 bases, in that order; junction bases with no gene match: 15. Here the CDR3 reads CASTYSGGPDNEQYF. CDR3 bases: TGTGCCAGCACCTATTCGGGGGGGCCGGACAATGAGCAGTACTTC.

The chain has TRBV4-1 and TRBJ2-3; 11 nucleotides align to TRBD2. Losses at the gene ends were 2 bases for V and 7 bases for J; bases not matched to a gene: 8. Germline V CDR1 and CDR2: MGHRA, YSYEKL. The length of the CDR3 is 16 residues. The CDR3 nucleotides are TGCGCCAGCAGCCAACCCACTAGCGGGAGTACGTATACGCAGTATTTT. It translates to CASSQPTSGSTYTQYF.

This clonotype was detected ten times or more. This rearrangement joins TRBV7-2 to TRBJ2-1; 9 bases agree with TRBD1. The CDR3 spans 15 residues. The V and J ends lost 5 bases and 7 bases, in that order; junction bases with no gene match: 9. Germline-derived CDR1 and CDR2 are SGHTA and FQGNSA. CDR3 residues: CASSPPGQGRNEQFF. The CDR3, as DNA: TGTGCCAGCAGCCCTCCGGGACAGGGTCGAAATGAGCAGTTCTTC. Combining the CDR3 with reference TRBV7-2 and TRBJ2-1 gives the whole variable domain GAGVSQSPSNKVTEKGKDVELRCDPISGHTALYWYRQSLGQGLEFLIYFQGNSAPDKSGLPSDRFSAERTGGSVSTLTIQRTQQEDSAVYLCASSPPGQGRNEQFFGPGTRLTVL.

This clonotype was picked up a small number of times. The chain recombines TRBV5-1 with TRBJ1-2; D gene uncertain. Germline assignment: CDR1 SGHRS and CDR2 YFSETQ. The CDR3 contains 18 residues. Trimming left V 4 bases short and J 2 bases short, with 24 bases between. The CDR3 protein is CASSPTAGVVHLNYGYTF. As DNA, the CDR3 is TGCGCCAGCAGCCCAACCGCGGGCGTAGTTCACCTAAACTATGGCTACACCTTC.

V and J are TRBV10-3 and TRBJ1-1; D is unresolved. The length of the CDR3 is 14 residues. Germline lookup yields CDR1 ENHRY and CDR2 SYGVKD. V shed 3 bases and J shed 1 base, with 9 bases lying between them. The chain's CDR3 is CAISEGPPNTEAFF. The CDR3 DNA sequence: TGTGCCATCAGTGAAGGGCCGCCGAACACTGAAGCTTTCTTT.

Turning to this clonotype: Given a much more abundant clone one base away, this may be a read error. The V call is TRBV7-2, the J call TRBJ2-1, with a tentative D call TRBD2 (6 bases). V dropped 2 bases and J dropped 10 bases, with 18 bases sitting between them. This CDR3 has 15 amino acids. The germline V gene has CDR1 SGHTA and CDR2 FQGNSA. CDR3 loop: CASSLFRTNSYEQFF. DNA for the CDR3: TGTGCCAGCAGCTTATTCAGGACTAACTCCTACGAGCAGTTCTTC.

This clonotype was found a few times. The chain couples TRBV5-6 to TRBJ1-4, with D possibly being TRBD1 (6 bases). Germline V gene data show CDR1 as SGHDT and CDR2 as YYEEEE. The CDR3 is 16 amino acids. V dropped 2 bases and J dropped 0 bases, with 11 bases sitting between them. Here the CDR3 DNA reads TGTGCCAGCAGCTTACGGGACATGGCAACTAATGAAAAACTGTTTTTT. It yields the protein CASSLRDMATNEKLFF.

The CDR3: CSARGQGHRALHF. The CDR3 DNA sequence: TGCAGTGCTAGAGGACAGGGGCATCGCGCCCTCCACTTT. The chain has TRBV20-1 and TRBJ1-6; 8 positions match TRBD1. Germline V CDR1 and CDR2: DFQATT, SNEGSKA (reference sequence). The CDR3 is 13 amino acids. V dropped 1 base and J dropped 14; count of bases not matched to a gene: 7.

The chain joins TRBV7-9 to TRBJ2-7, with D perhaps matching TRBD1 (6 bases). CDR1 is SEHNR, CDR2 FQNEAQ, per germline (reference sequence). The CDR3 is 15 residues long. Trimming stripped 3 bases from V and 3 bases from J, with 15 bases between. The CDR3 loop reads CASSFSTGQDYEQYF. Here the CDR3 DNA reads TGTGCCAGCAGCTTTTCCACGGGACAAGACTACGAGCAGTACTTC.

This clonotype was seen more than once but under ten times. The chain recombines TRBV5-5 with TRBJ2-4; a possible D gene is TRBD1 (6 bases). Trimming removed 3 bases from V and 6 bases from J, with 16 bases in between. Germline assignment: CDR1 SGHKS and CDR2 YYEKEE (reference sequence). The CDR3 loop spans 15 amino acids. This CDR3 reads CASSSGHNAPNIQYF. The DNA of the CDR3 is TGTGCCAGCAGCTCGGGACACAACGCGCCAAACATTCAGTACTTC.

The chain is built from TRBV12-3 or TRBV12-4 and TRBJ1-2; tentative D call: TRBD1 (6 bases). The length of the CDR3 is 14 residues. The V end was cut by 4 bases, the J end by 2 bases, with 11 bases between. CDR3 in DNA: TGTGCCAGCAGTTCCCGGGGGACAAACTATGGCTACACCTTC. Protein sequence: CASSSRGTNYGYTF.

This clonotype came up a few times. CDR3 nucleotide sequence: TGTGCCAGCACCAAAGGGCCTCAAGAGACCCAGTACTTC. Residues: CASTKGPQETQYF. This chain links TRBV28 with TRBJ2-5; no clear D. CDR1 and CDR2 (germline): MDHEN, SYDVKM. The CDR3 extends over 13 amino acids. V was cut by 7 bases and J by 2 bases, with 11 bases left in between.

As concerns this clonotype: A read error may produce the germline difference seen at one junction end. The V call is TRBV4-2, the J call TRBJ1-5, with D possibly TRBD1 on 5 matching bases. This CDR3 has 15 amino acids. The germline V gene encodes CDR1 LGHNA and CDR2 YNFKEQ. CDR3 residues: CTSSSVGERNQPQHF. For the CDR3, the DNA is TGTACCAGCAGCTCCGTGGGGGAACGTAATCAGCCCCAGCATTTT.

J is TRBJ2-5 and V is TRBV27; 8 bases are shared with TRBD2. CDR1 MNHEY and CDR2 SMNVEV come from the germline V gene (reference sequence). V was pared by 3 bases and J by 4 bases, with 16 bases of the junction left unmatched. This CDR3 spans 18 amino acids. CDR3 residues: CASSLGPLGGEGGETQYF. DNA for the CDR3: TGTGCCAGCAGTTTGGGGCCCCTCGGGGGGGAAGGTGGAGAGACCCAGTACTTC.

The V call is TRBV5-1, the J call TRBJ1-1; perhaps TRBD1 as D (5 bases). This CDR3 has 14 amino acids. V shed 3 bases and J shed 4 bases, with 13 bases lying between them. The germline V gene has CDR1 SGHRS and CDR2 YFSETQ. The CDR3 DNA sequence: TGCGCCAGCAGCTCGGGGGACCCGGGCACTGAAGCTTTCTTT. Translated, it gives CASSSGDPGTEAFF.

The rearrangement uses TRBV18 and TRBJ2-2, with 9 bases fitting TRBD1. The ends lost 3 bases at V and 5 bases at J; junction bases unmatched: 13. The CDR3 contains 18 residues. The germline V gene encodes CDR1 KGHSH and CDR2 LQKENI. CDR3 protein: CASSPTGQGRTMTGELFF. CDR3 coding DNA: TGTGCCAGCTCACCGACGGGACAGGGACGAACAATGACCGGGGAGCTGTTTTTT. The full variable domain, rest sourced from reference TRBV18 and TRBJ2-2, is NAGVMQNPRHLVRRRGQEARLRCSPMKGHSHVYWYRQLPEEGLKFMVYLQKENIIDESGMPKERFSAEFPKEGPSILRIQQVVRGDSAAYFCASSPTGQGRTMTGELFFGEGSRLTVL.

About this clonotype: At one end, the junction sequence differs from germline, possibly due to a read error. This sequence joins TRBV16 and TRBJ2-4, with TRBD1 matching over 7 bases. CDR3 length: 18 amino acids. The germline V gene encodes CDR1 KGHSY and CDR2 FQNENV. The CDR3 is CANSPQGTQNIAKNIQYF. CDR3 coding DNA: TGTGCCAACAGCCCACAGGGGACACAGAATATAGCCAAAAACATTCAGTACTTC. The full variable domain, in which reference TRBV16 and TRBJ2-4 provide the parts outside the CDR3, is GEEVAQTPKHLVRGEGQKAKLYCAPIKGHSYVFWYQQVLKNEFKFLISFQNENVFDETGMPKERFSAKCLPNSPCSLEIQATKLEDSAVYFCANSPQGTQNIAKNIQYFGAGTRLSVL.